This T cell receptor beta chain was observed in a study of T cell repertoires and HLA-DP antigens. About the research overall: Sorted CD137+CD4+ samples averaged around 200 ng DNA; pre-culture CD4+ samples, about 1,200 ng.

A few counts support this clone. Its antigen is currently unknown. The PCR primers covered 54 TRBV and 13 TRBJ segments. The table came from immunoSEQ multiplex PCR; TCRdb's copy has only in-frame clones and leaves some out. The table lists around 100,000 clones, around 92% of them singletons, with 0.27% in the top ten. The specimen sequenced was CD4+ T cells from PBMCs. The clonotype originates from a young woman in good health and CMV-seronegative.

The CDR3 is CASTEEGTPTYEQYF. As DNA, the CDR3 is TGTGCCAGCACCGAGGAGGGGACTCCCACCTACGAGCAGTACTTC. The chain employs TRBV11-2 and TRBJ2-7; the D gene is possibly TRBD2 (6 bases). Per germline, CDR1 SGHAT and CDR2 FQNNGV. This CDR3 is 15 amino acids long. Trimming pared 7 bases from V and 2 bases from J, leaving 18 bases between.